The T cell receptor (beta chain) described here comes from a study of T cell responses to AZD1222 COVID-19 vaccine. Overall study findings and caveats: AZD1222 recipients seropositive at baseline numbered only six.

This clone appeared a few times. The antigen remains undetermined. The table came from immunoSEQ multiplex PCR; TCRdb's copy has only in-frame clones and leaves some out. The sample yields tens of thousands of clones, around 84% seen once. The germline gives CDR1 MNHEY, CDR2 SVGAGI. The length of the CDR3 is 14 residues. Trimming removed 8 bases at V and 0 bases at J, with 11 bases between. This chain links TRBV6-5 with TRBJ1-5; D is ambiguous. The sample consisted of peripheral blood, taken on day 0 of AZD1222 vaccination. This receptor was taken from an adult in good health. The CDR3 region has the DNA TGTGCCAGCGCCCGCGGCATTAGCAATCAGCCCCAGCATTTT. This gives the protein CASARGISNQPQHF.